The clone carrying this T cell receptor (beta chain) has only one observation. The PCR used 60 V beta and 13 J beta primers. The data were produced by immunoSEQ multiplex PCR, yet TCRdb's version contains in-frame clones alone and is incomplete. Seen here are tens of thousands of clones, 82% observed once, and the top ten hold about 10%. PBMC were collected before vaccination, two weeks after the third vaccination, and at progression. The data are from a study of glioma-infiltrating T cells after dendritic cell vaccination. Across the whole study: Dendritic cell vaccine was injected intradermally three times, biweekly.

This CDR3 is built from 12 residues. Germline values: CDR1 MNHNS, CDR2 SASEGT. Trimming took off 1 base at V and 6 bases at J, with 6 bases between the two ends. The material sequenced was blood, taken before dendritic cell vaccination. This receptor was identified in a human donor with glioblastoma. The chain recombines TRBV6-1 with TRBJ1-1; D not certain. CDR3 bases: TGTGCCAGCAGTGAAGGCGGGTCTGAAGCTTTCTTT. Translated: CASSEGGSEAFF.